This T cell receptor beta chain was identified in a study of a mutant IDH1 vaccine in newly diagnosed glioma. V was clipped by 6 bases and J by 1 base; unmatched bases: 5. The germline gives CDR1 SNHLY, CDR2 FYNNEI. CDR3 size: 14 residues. The method was immunoSEQ multiplex PCR; TCRdb's version includes in-frame clones alone and lacks a portion of them. The sample yields some 87,000 clones, over 75% seen once. Stated time point: baseline, week 1 (first vaccination visit). Treatment noted: pre-vaccination baseline after standard-of-care therapy. The source of this sequence is a middle-aged man with glioma. V and J are TRBV2 and TRBJ1-1, with 7 bases aligning to TRBD1. Sequencing was performed on PBMCs, taken from a glioma patient treated with radiotherapy, temozolomide or both. The CDR3 loop reads CASRGSGGNTEAFF. In DNA form, the CDR3 reads TGTGCCAGCAGAGGCTCAGGGGGGAACACTGAAGCTTTCTTT.